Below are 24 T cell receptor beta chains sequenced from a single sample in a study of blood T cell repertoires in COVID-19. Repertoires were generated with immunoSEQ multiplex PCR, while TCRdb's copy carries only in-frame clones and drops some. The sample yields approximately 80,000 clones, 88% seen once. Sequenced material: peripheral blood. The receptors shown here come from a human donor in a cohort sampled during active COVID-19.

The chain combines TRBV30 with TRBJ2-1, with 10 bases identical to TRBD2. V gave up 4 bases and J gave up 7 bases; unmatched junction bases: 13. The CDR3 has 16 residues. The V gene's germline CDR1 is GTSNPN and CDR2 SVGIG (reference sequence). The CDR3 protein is CAWNTVQRGGKNEQFF. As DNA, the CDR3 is TGTGCCTGGAACACCGTTCAGCGGGGGGGCAAGAATGAGCAGTTCTTC.

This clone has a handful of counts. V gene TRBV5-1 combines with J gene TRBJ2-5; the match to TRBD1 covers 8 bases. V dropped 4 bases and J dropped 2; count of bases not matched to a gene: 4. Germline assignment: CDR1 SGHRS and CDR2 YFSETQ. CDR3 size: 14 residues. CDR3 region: CASSRTGLQETQYF. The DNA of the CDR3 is TGCGCCAGCAGCCGGACAGGGCTTCAAGAGACCCAGTACTTC.

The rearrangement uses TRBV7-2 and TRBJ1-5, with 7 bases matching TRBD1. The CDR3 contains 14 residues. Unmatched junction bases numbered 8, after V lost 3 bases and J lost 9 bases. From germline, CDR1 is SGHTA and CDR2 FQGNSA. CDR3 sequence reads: CASSFGQGVRPQHF. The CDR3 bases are TGTGCCAGCAGCTTTGGGCAGGGGGTAAGGCCCCAGCATTTT.

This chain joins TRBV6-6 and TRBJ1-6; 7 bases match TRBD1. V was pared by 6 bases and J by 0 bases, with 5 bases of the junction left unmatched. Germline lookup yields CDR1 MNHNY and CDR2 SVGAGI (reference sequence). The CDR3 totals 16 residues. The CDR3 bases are TGTGCCAGCAGCCTACAGGGGAGCTCCTATAATTCACCCCTCCACTTT. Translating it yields CASSLQGSSYNSPLHF.

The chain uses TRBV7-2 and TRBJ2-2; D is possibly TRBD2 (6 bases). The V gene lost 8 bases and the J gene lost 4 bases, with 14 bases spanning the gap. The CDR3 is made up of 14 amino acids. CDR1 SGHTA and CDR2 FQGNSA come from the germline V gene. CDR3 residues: CASYNGGSTGELFF. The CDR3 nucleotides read TGTGCCAGCTACAATGGAGGGAGCACCGGGGAGCTGTTTTTT.

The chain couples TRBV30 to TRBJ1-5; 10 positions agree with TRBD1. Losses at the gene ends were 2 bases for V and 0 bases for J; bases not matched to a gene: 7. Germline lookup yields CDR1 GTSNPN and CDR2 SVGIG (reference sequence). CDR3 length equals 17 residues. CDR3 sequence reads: CAWSPKGTGASNQPQHF. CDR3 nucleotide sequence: TGTGCCTGGAGTCCCAAGGGGACAGGGGCTAGCAATCAGCCCCAGCATTTT.

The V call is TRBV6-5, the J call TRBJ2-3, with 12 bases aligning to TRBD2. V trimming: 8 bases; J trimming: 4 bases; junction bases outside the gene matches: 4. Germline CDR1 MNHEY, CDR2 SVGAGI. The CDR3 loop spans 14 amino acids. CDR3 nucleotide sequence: TGTGCCAGCGGGGCTAGCGGGGGGGCAGATACGCAGTATTTT. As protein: CASGASGGADTQYF.

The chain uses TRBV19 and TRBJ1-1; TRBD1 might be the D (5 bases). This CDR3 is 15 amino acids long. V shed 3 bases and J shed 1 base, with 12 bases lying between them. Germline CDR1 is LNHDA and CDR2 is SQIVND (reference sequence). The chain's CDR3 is CASSIARTGNTEAFF. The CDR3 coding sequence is TGTGCCAGTAGTATCGCCAGAACAGGGAACACTGAAGCTTTCTTT.

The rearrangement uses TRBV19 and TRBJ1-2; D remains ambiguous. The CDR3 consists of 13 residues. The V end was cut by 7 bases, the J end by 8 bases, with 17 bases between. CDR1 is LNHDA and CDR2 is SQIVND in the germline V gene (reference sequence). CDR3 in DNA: TGTGCCAGTATAGGGAGCACCCGGAGGGGCTACACCTTC. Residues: CASIGSTRRGYTF.

The DNA of the CDR3 is TGTGCCAGCAGCTTTCGAACCGGACAGGGATTTGAAAAACTGTTTTTT. As protein: CASSFRTGQGFEKLFF. This chain links TRBV5-6 with TRBJ1-4; 8 bases are a match to TRBD1. Per germline, CDR1 SGHDT and CDR2 YYEEEE. J was trimmed by 7 bases and V by 2 bases; bases with no gene match: 10. This CDR3 contains 16 residues.

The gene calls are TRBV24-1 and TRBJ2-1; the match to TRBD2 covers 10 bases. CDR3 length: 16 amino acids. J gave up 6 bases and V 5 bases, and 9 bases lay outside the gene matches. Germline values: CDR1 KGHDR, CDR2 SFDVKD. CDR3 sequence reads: CATSAQAGGRLNEQFF. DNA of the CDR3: TGTGCCACCAGTGCTCAAGCGGGAGGGCGTCTCAATGAGCAGTTCTTC.

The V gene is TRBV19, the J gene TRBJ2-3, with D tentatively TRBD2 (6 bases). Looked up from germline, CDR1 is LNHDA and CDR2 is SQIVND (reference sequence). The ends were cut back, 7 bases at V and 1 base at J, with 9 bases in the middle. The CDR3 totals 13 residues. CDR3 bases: TGTGCCAGTACCGTAGCGGGCACAGATACGCAGTATTTT. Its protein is CASTVAGTDTQYF.

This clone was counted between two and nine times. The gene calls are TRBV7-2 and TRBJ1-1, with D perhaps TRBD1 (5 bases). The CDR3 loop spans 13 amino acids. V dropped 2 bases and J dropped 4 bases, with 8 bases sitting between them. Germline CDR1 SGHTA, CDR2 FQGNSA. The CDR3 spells CASSLSGGTEAFF. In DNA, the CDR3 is TGTGCCAGCAGCTTATCGGGGGGCACTGAAGCTTTCTTT.

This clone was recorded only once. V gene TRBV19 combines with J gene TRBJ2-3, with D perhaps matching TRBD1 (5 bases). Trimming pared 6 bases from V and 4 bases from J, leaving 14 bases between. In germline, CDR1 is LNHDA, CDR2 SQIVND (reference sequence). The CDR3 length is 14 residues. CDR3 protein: CASSRKQVSDTQYF. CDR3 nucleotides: TGTGCCAGTAGCAGGAAACAGGTATCAGATACGCAGTATTTT.

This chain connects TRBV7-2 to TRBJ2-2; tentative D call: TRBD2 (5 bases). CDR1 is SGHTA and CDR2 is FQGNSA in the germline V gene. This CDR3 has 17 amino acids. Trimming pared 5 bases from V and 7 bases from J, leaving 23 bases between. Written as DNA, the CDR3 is TGTGCCAGCAGCCCTTATGCCGGGCAGCTCGAGGGCGGGGAGCTGTTTTTT. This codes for CASSPYAGQLEGGELFF.

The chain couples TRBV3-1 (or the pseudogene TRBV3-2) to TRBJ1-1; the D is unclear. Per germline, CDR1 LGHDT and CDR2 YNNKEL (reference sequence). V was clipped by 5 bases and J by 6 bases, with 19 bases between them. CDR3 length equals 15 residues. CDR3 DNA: TGTGCCAGCAGCTTTTCAGTTTTTGGAGTATCTGAAGCTTTCTTT. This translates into CASSFSVFGVSEAFF.

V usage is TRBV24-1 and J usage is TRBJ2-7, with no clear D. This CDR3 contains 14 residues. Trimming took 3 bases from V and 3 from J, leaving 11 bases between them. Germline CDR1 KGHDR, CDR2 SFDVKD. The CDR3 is CATSDSEVGYEQYF. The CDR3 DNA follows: TGTGCCACCAGTGATAGTGAGGTGGGCTACGAGCAGTACTTC.

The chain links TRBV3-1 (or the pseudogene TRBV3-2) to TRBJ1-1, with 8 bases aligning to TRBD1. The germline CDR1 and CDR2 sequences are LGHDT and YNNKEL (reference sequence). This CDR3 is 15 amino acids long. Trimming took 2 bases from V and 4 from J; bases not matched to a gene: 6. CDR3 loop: CASSQIGTGGTEAFF. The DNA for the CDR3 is TGTGCCAGCAGCCAAATTGGGACAGGAGGCACTGAAGCTTTCTTT.

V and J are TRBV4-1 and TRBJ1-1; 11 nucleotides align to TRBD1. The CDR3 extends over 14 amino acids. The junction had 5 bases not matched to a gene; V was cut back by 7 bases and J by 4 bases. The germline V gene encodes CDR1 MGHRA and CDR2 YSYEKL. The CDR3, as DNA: TGCGCCAGCAATACCGGGACAGGGGGCACTGAAGCTTTCTTT. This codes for CASNTGTGGTEAFF.

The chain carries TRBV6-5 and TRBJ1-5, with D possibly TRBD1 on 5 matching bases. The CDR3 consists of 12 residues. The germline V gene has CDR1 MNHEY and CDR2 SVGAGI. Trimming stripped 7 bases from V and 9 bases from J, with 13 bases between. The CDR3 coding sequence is TGTGCCAGCACCCAGGGCTTGTCGCCCCAGCATTTT. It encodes CASTQGLSPQHF.

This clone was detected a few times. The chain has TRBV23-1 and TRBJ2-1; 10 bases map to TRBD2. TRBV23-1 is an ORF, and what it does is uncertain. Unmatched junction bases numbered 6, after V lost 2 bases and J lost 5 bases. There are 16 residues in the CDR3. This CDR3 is CASSQIALAGDNEQFF. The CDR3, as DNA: TGCGCCAGCAGTCAAATCGCTCTAGCGGGAGACAATGAGCAGTTCTTC.

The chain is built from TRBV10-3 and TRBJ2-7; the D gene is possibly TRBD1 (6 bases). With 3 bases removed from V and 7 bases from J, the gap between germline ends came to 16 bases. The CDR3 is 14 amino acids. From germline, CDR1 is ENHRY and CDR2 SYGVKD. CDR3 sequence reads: CAISESRTEEEQYF. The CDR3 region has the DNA TGTGCCATCAGTGAATCGAGGACAGAGGAGGAGCAGTACTTC.

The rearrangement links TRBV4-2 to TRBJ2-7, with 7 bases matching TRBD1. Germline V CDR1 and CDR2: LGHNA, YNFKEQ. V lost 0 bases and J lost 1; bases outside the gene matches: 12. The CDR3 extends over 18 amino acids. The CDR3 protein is CASSQDSPQGSLSYEQYF. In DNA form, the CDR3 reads TGTGCCAGCAGCCAAGATTCTCCACAGGGGTCCCTTTCCTACGAGCAGTACTTC.

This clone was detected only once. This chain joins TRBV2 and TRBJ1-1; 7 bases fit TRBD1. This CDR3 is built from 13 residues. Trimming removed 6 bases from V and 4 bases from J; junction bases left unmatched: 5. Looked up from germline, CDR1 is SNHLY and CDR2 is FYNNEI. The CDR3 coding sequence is TGTGCCAGCAGACTCGCAGGGGGCACTGAAGCTTTCTTT. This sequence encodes CASRLAGGTEAFF.